Listed here are 17 T cell receptor beta chains from one sample, sequenced in a study of shared clonotypes between healthy human individuals. Sequencing was performed with immunoSEQ multiplex PCR; in TCRdb, only in-frame clones are kept and a portion is missing. The sample has about 230,000 clones, just over 65% seen once. The sample consisted of memory CD4+ T cells sorted from blood. Subset in this sample: CD45RA-negative fraction. Receptors were obtained from a man aged 25 to 45 in good health.

The rearrangement links TRBV28 to TRBJ2-1; D gene uncertain. CDR3 length: 13 residues. Germline CDR1 and CDR2: MDHEN and SYDVKM. The V end was cut by 1 base, the J end by 5 bases, with 6 bases between. The CDR3 nucleotides are TGTGCCAGCAGTTTATTAAGGAACAATGAGCAGTTCTTC. It is translated as CASSLLRNNEQFF.

The chain employs TRBV5-6 and TRBJ1-1; possible D gene TRBD1, 5 bases. Germline CDR1 is SGHDT and CDR2 is YYEEEE. The CDR3 extends over 12 amino acids. Trimming left V 1 base short and J 8 bases short, with 9 bases between. Here the CDR3 reads CASSLRGREAFF. The CDR3 coding sequence is TGTGCCAGCAGCTTGAGGGGCAGAGAAGCTTTCTTT.

V usage is TRBV10-1 and J usage is TRBJ1-2; D is perhaps TRBD1 (5 bases). Germline loops: CDR1 WNHNN, CDR2 SYGVQD (reference sequence). The V gene lost 5 bases and the J gene lost 4 bases, with 14 bases spanning the gap. The CDR3 contains 14 residues. CDR3 bases: TGCGCCAGCAGTACCGGGTCTGGGGGCTATGGCTACACCTTC. Protein: CASSTGSGGYGYTF.

The J gene is TRBJ1-2, the V gene TRBV7-9, with 7 bases that match TRBD1. The V gene's germline CDR1 is SEHNR and CDR2 FQNEAQ (reference sequence). The ends lost 5 bases at V and 8 bases at J; junction bases unmatched: 8. This CDR3 is built from 13 residues. CDR3 loop: CASSLEGAGGYTF. CDR3 in DNA: TGTGCCAGCAGCCTAGAGGGGGCAGGCGGCTACACCTTC.

The genes are TRBV5-4 and TRBJ2-3; 7 nucleotides match TRBD1. This CDR3 has 15 residues. The ends lost 4 bases at V and 2 bases at J; junction bases unmatched: 7. CDR1 is SGHNT and CDR2 is YYREEE in the germline V gene (reference sequence). CDR3 in DNA: TGTGCCAGCAGCCTTAAGGGACAGTCCACAGATACGCAGTATTTT. The encoded protein is CASSLKGQSTDTQYF.

The chain couples TRBV7-6 to TRBJ2-1; D is uncertain. Looked up from germline, CDR1 is SGHVS and CDR2 is FNYEAQ. V was cut by 2 bases and J by 7 bases, with 15 bases left in between. CDR3 length: 15 residues. CDR3 nucleotides: TGTGCCAGCAGCTTACAAAGTGGCGGTGAGAATGAGCAGTTCTTC. Its protein is CASSLQSGGENEQFF.

This sequence joins TRBV14 and TRBJ2-5, with 7 positions matching TRBD2. CDR1 SGHDN and CDR2 FVKESK come from the germline V gene. After removal of 3 bases from V and 9 bases from J, the junction contained 10 bases not matched to a gene. This CDR3 contains 14 residues. The CDR3: CASSHSGLVKPQYF. DNA for the CDR3: TGTGCCAGCAGCCATAGCGGACTAGTCAAACCCCAGTACTTC.

The table lists this clone with a count of one. The chain carries TRBV5-1 and TRBJ2-5; D is tentatively TRBD1 or TRBD2 (5 bases each). The CDR3 totals 15 residues. The germline V and J ends were trimmed by 4 bases and 1 base, with 14 bases remaining between them. Germline V gene sequence: CDR1 SGHRS, CDR2 YFSETQ. As DNA, the CDR3 is TGCGCCAGCAGCACGCCGGGACGCACCCAAGAGACCCAGTACTTC. Translating gives CASSTPGRTQETQYF.

The chain uses TRBV6-1 and TRBJ1-2, with 8 bases aligning to TRBD1. The CDR3 extends over 15 amino acids. Trimming cost V 5 bases and J 0 bases; bases outside gene matches: 5. The germline V gene encodes CDR1 MNHNS and CDR2 SASEGT. Written as DNA, the CDR3 is TGTGCCAGCAGTCCGGGGACAGGAGCTAACTATGGCTACACCTTC. This translates into CASSPGTGANYGYTF.

This chain uses TRBV5-1 with TRBJ2-2, with 8 bases matching TRBD2. The CDR3 runs to 18 residues. Unmatched junction bases numbered 7, after V lost 0 bases and J lost 0 bases. Per germline, CDR1 SGHRS and CDR2 YFSETQ. This CDR3 is CASSLEAGGISNTGELFF. The CDR3 bases are TGCGCCAGCAGCTTGGAGGCGGGAGGAATATCGAACACCGGGGAGCTGTTTTTT.

The chain recombines TRBV5-1 with TRBJ2-7; 10 nucleotides agree with TRBD2. Germline CDR1 is SGHRS and CDR2 is YFSETQ. V lost 3 bases to trimming and J lost 2 bases; unmatched junction nucleotides: 8. This CDR3 comprises 16 residues. The chain's CDR3 is CASSSNPGLATYEQYF. In DNA form, the CDR3 reads TGCGCCAGCAGCTCTAACCCGGGACTAGCGACCTACGAGCAGTACTTC.

The rearrangement joins TRBV2 to TRBJ2-7; tentative D call: TRBD1 (6 bases). Trimming cost V 6 bases and J 2 bases, with 11 bases left between them. The CDR3 loop spans 13 amino acids. Germline-derived CDR1 and CDR2 are SNHLY and FYNNEI. The CDR3, as DNA: TGTGCCAGCAGCTTGACAGGACCCTACGAGCAGTACTTC. Amino acid sequence: CASSLTGPYEQYF.

V gene TRBV7-3 combines with J gene TRBJ2-3; D may match TRBD1 or TRBD2 (5 bases each). Germline CDR1 is SGHTA and CDR2 is FQGTGA. V gave up 9 bases and J gave up 2 bases, with 18 bases separating them. This CDR3 comprises 15 residues. In DNA, the CDR3 is TGTGCCAGGACCCCATGGGACCACCACACAGATACGCAGTATTTT. Translating gives CARTPWDHHTDTQYF.

J is TRBJ1-1 and V is TRBV5-4; D is ambiguous. CDR3 length: 15 amino acids. Germline-derived CDR1 and CDR2 are SGHNT and YYREEE (reference sequence). The ends were cut back, 0 bases at V and 4 bases at J, with 13 bases in the middle. The CDR3 region has the DNA TGTGCCAGCAGCTTGGCAGTGCAGGTGGGCACTGAAGCTTTCTTT. Its protein product is CASSLAVQVGTEAFF.

Here the CDR3 reads CASSLVSAGYNEQFF. The CDR3 DNA reads as TGTGCCAGCAGCTTAGTATCAGCGGGCTACAATGAGCAGTTCTTC. The chain has TRBV11-3 and TRBJ2-1; D is possibly TRBD2 (6 bases). Germline V gene sequence: CDR1 SGHNT, CDR2 YENEEA. This CDR3 is built from 15 residues. V was clipped by 1 base and J by 3 bases, with 10 bases between them.

The chain joins TRBV28 to TRBJ2-7; 7 nucleotides agree with TRBD1. The V segment lost 6 bases and the J segment 0 bases; nucleotides outside the gene matches: 2. The germline V gene has CDR1 MDHEN and CDR2 SYDVKM. The CDR3 covers 13 residues. CDR3 region: CASRSGGSYEQYF. DNA of the CDR3: TGTGCCAGCAGATCAGGGGGCTCCTACGAGCAGTACTTC.

This clone was detected a few times. V usage is TRBV10-3 and J usage is TRBJ2-3; maybe TRBD2 (5 bases). This CDR3 is 16 amino acids long. Trimming pared 3 bases from V and 1 base from J, leaving 14 bases between. CDR1 is ENHRY, CDR2 SYGVKD, per germline. The CDR3 bases are TGTGCCATCAGTGACCTTGGGCGGGTGGGCACAGATACGCAGTATTTT. As protein: CAISDLGRVGTDTQYF.